This T cell receptor beta chain is from a study of blood T cell repertoires in COVID-19. On the study more broadly: Samples came from the United States, Italy and Spain, spanning acute and convalescent COVID-19. From T cells, B-cell-depleted T cells, or PBMCs came the material, which was cDNA or gDNA.

As processed by the authors: Cell counts per sample came from amplifying reference gene primers. The method was immunoSEQ multiplex PCR; TCRdb's version includes in-frame clones alone and lacks a portion of them. Clonal size and the V and J genes are those of that table, whereas D and trimming came from the DNA. Among about 78,000 clones listed, roughly 89% were seen once. Sequences were obtained from peripheral blood. The TCR sequence derives from a woman of 80 years or more with active or convalescent COVID-19.

The CDR3 is CATSRGQGALSGELFF. As DNA, the CDR3 is TGTGCCACCAGCCGGGGACAGGGGGCGCTCAGCGGGGAGCTGTTTTTT. V is TRBV15 and J is TRBJ2-2; 12 positions match TRBD1. CDR1 LNHNV and CDR2 YYDKDF come from the germline V gene (reference sequence). The CDR3 runs to 16 residues. V was clipped by 5 bases and J by 7 bases; unmatched bases: 8.